The source of this T cell receptor beta chain is a study of breast tumors, draining lymph nodes, adjacent tissues. Notes on the study in general: That most tumor T cells come from lymph nodes remained unproven. Compared with lymph nodes, tumors were less diverse; compared with nontumor tissue, more.

The CDR3 loop spans 15 amino acids. Per the germline V gene, CDR1 is MDHEN and CDR2 is SYDVKM. V was pared by 5 bases and J by 5 bases, with 7 bases of the junction left unmatched. From the multiplex PCR reads, TCRdb called clonotypes with MiXCR, one entry per CDR3 protein. This table has under 25,000 distinct CDR3 sequences, under 75% appearing once. This clonotype was seen many times. Its antigen is unknown. The sequence derives from a female donor with breast cancer. Some clones in this sample may be carry-over from other donors' samples. Specimen: breast tumor tissue. The gene calls are TRBV28 and TRBJ2-7, with 12 positions matching TRBD2. The CDR3 sequence: CASSPQLAGGNEQYF. The CDR3 DNA reads as TGTGCCAGCAGTCCACAACTAGCGGGAGGAAACGAGCAGTACTTC.